One and the same sample provided the 22 T cell receptor beta chains below, sequenced in a study of blood T cell repertoires in COVID-19. Data came from immunoSEQ multiplex PCR; TCRdb stores just in-frame clones and leaves some out. Among some 120,000 clones listed, over 75% were seen once. The sample consisted of peripheral blood. The receptors come from a human donor with active COVID-19. The donor label of this sample is uncertain.

This sequence joins TRBV27 and TRBJ2-5, with 12 bases identical to TRBD2. With V trimmed by 3 bases and J by 2 bases, 1 base remained unmatched. Per germline, CDR1 MNHEY and CDR2 SMNVEV (reference sequence). CDR3 length: 15 amino acids. The CDR3 nucleotides read TGTGCCAGCAGTTTGGGACTAGCGGGTCAAGAGACCCAGTACTTC. Its translation is CASSLGLAGQETQYF.

In its sample, this clone was seen a few times. The gene calls are TRBV11-2 and TRBJ2-3, with 7 bases that match TRBD2. The CDR3 has 15 amino acids. CDR1 and CDR2 from the germline V gene are SGHAT and FQNNGV. After removal of 6 bases from V and 2 bases from J, the junction contained 8 bases not matched to a gene. CDR3 amino acids: CASSYPGLLTDTQYF. The CDR3 DNA reads as TGTGCCAGCAGTTACCCGGGACTACTCACAGATACGCAGTATTTT.

The V call is TRBV5-6, the J call TRBJ1-5; D perhaps matches TRBD1 (5 bases). Germline CDR1 SGHDT, CDR2 YYEEEE. The CDR3 runs to 14 residues. V lost 1 base and J 2 bases, leaving 7 bases between the germline ends. This CDR3 is CASSLLGGNQPQHF. As DNA, the CDR3 is TGTGCCAGCAGCTTGCTAGGGGGCAATCAGCCCCAGCATTTT.

This sequence joins TRBV6-5 and TRBJ1-5, with a possible D match to TRBD1 (6 bases). V lost 5 bases, J lost 7 bases, and 12 bases lay in between. In germline, CDR1 is MNHEY, CDR2 SVGAGI. The CDR3 is 13 residues long. The CDR3 reads CASSRGAGQPQHF. CDR3 nucleotides: TGTGCCAGCAGTCGGGGGGCAGGGCAGCCCCAGCATTTT.

This sequence joins TRBV5-8 and TRBJ1-4; 12 positions match TRBD1. The CDR3 has 16 residues. Germline assignment: CDR1 SGHTS and CDR2 YDEGEE. J gave up 7 bases and V 4 bases, and 8 bases lay outside the gene matches. CDR3 bases: TGTGCCAGCAGCCCGGGACAGGGGGCTATTAGTGAAAAACTGTTTTTT. This translates into CASSPGQGAISEKLFF.

This clone was seen a single time. This chain connects TRBV12-5 to TRBJ2-7; possible D gene TRBD1, 6 bases. The CDR3 runs 14 residues. Looked up from germline, CDR1 is LGHNT and CDR2 is FRNRAP. Trimming removed 0 bases at V and 5 bases at J, with 11 bases between. This CDR3 is CASGLVRQDNEQYF. The CDR3 coding sequence is TGTGCTAGTGGTTTGGTACGACAGGATAACGAGCAGTACTTC. The full variable domain, rest sourced from reference TRBV12-5 and TRBJ2-7, is DARVTQTPRHKVTEMGQEVTMRCQPILGHNTVFWYRQTMMQGLELLAYFRNRAPLDDSGMPKDRFSAEMPDATLATLKIQPSEPRDSAVYFCASGLVRQDNEQYFGPGTRLTVT.

This chain links TRBV7-9 with TRBJ1-4; D gene uncertain. This CDR3 spans 16 amino acids. Trimming took off 0 bases at V and 4 bases at J, with 12 bases between the two ends. Germline values: CDR1 SEHNR, CDR2 FQNEAQ (reference sequence). In nucleotides, the CDR3 is TGTGCCAGCAGCTTAGCGCCCTTGGCAGTTAATGAAAAACTGTTTTTT. Its translation: CASSLAPLAVNEKLFF.

This sequence joins TRBV18 and TRBJ2-2; D may be TRBD1 (6 bases). Per germline, CDR1 KGHSH and CDR2 LQKENI. V was shortened by 10 bases and J by 0 bases, with 12 bases between the two germline ends. This CDR3 has 14 amino acids. The CDR3 sequence is CATLGQTNTGELFF. Here the CDR3 DNA reads TGTGCCACCCTCGGACAGACGAACACCGGGGAGCTGTTTTTT.

The chain is built from TRBV7-9 and TRBJ2-7; 9 nucleotides match TRBD1. The CDR3 has 15 amino acids. With 3 bases clipped from V and 7 bases from J, the junction kept 10 bases outside the gene matches. Germline V lookup: CDR1 SEHNR, CDR2 FQNEAQ (reference sequence). The CDR3 protein is CASSFQTGGPGEQYF. The CDR3 DNA sequence: TGTGCCAGCAGCTTCCAAACAGGGGGCCCGGGGGAGCAGTACTTC.

J is TRBJ2-1 and V is TRBV6-2 or TRBV6-3; D is ambiguous. V was pared by 7 bases and J by 7 bases, with 8 bases between. The CDR3 has 11 residues. Germline CDR1 and CDR2: MNHEY and SVGEGT. CDR3 in DNA: TGTGCCAGCATCCCCCTGAATGAGCAGTTCTTC. The encoded protein is CASIPLNEQFF.

The chain links TRBV5-1 to TRBJ1-1; 8 nucleotides align to TRBD1. The CDR3 sequence is 14 residues long. Unmatched junction bases numbered 3, after V lost 1 base and J lost 4 bases. The V gene's germline CDR1 is SGHRS and CDR2 YFSETQ. The CDR3 nucleotides are TGCGCCAGCAGCTTGAGGCAGGGGGCCACTGAAGCTTTCTTT. Protein: CASSLRQGATEAFF.

This chain joins TRBV29-1 and TRBJ2-2; 7 bases are shared with TRBD1. There are 13 residues in the CDR3. V was pared by 6 bases and J by 4 bases, with 5 bases of the junction left unmatched. Germline V gene lookup returns CDR1 SQVTM and CDR2 ANQGSEA. The CDR3 protein is CSVPDRFTGELFF. The CDR3 DNA reads as TGCAGCGTGCCGGACAGGTTCACCGGGGAGCTGTTTTTT.

The rearrangement uses TRBV9 and TRBJ2-1; a possible D gene is TRBD2 (6 bases). There are 14 residues in the CDR3. The V gene lost 6 bases and the J gene lost 5 bases, with 15 bases spanning the gap. From germline, CDR1 is SGDLS and CDR2 YYNGEE. The CDR3 region is CASNGGSSNNEQFF. CDR3 in DNA: TGTGCCAGCAACGGAGGGAGCAGCAACAATGAGCAGTTCTTC.

The genes are TRBV6-6 and TRBJ2-2; TRBD2 is a possible D gene (6 bases). CDR1 is MNHNY and CDR2 is SVGAGI in the germline V gene (reference sequence). V lost 6 bases and J lost 6, with 11 bases in between. The CDR3 contains 13 residues. CDR3 coding DNA: TGTGCCAGCAGATATACGGGGGCCGGGGAGCTGTTTTTT. Its translation is CASRYTGAGELFF.

This sequence joins TRBV5-1 and TRBJ1-1, with 9 positions matching TRBD1. CDR3 size: 15 residues. CDR1 is SGHRS, CDR2 YFSETQ, per germline. The junction had 5 bases not matched to a gene; V was cut back by 2 bases and J by 3 bases. The CDR3: CASSFGDRVDTEAFF. CDR3 in DNA: TGCGCCAGCAGCTTTGGGGACAGGGTTGACACTGAAGCTTTCTTT. Variable domain in full (rest from reference TRBV5-1 and TRBJ1-1): KAGVTQTPRYLIKTRGQQVTLSCSPISGHRSVSWYQQTPGQGLQFLFEYFSETQRNKGNFPGRFSGRQFSNSRSEMNVSTLELGDSALYLCASSFGDRVDTEAFFGQGTRLTVV.

The gene calls are TRBV7-3 and TRBJ2-3; no reliable D call. Trimming stripped 8 bases from V and 2 bases from J, with 8 bases between. CDR3 size: 12 residues. The germline CDR1 and CDR2 sequences are SGHTA and FQGTGA. CDR3 in amino acids: CASGDFTDTQYF. The CDR3 DNA is TGTGCCAGCGGCGACTTCACAGATACGCAGTATTTT.

The CDR3 spells CASSLDGQGYEQYF. CDR3 nucleotide sequence: TGCGCCAGCAGCTTGGACGGACAGGGGTACGAGCAGTACTTC. V gene TRBV5-1 combines with J gene TRBJ2-7; 9 nucleotides match TRBD1. J gave up 4 bases and V 0 bases, and 2 bases lay outside the gene matches. In germline, CDR1 is SGHRS, CDR2 YFSETQ. The CDR3 sequence is 14 residues long.

The J gene is TRBJ1-2, the V gene TRBV5-1; unclear D gene. This CDR3 is 15 amino acids long. Germline CDR1 SGHRS, CDR2 YFSETQ. V was shortened by 0 bases and J by 1 base, with 10 bases between the two germline ends. The CDR3 region has the DNA TGCGCCAGCAGCTTGGCACTTCAGGTTAACTATGGCTACACCTTC. As protein: CASSLALQVNYGYTF.

The rearrangement uses TRBV6-5 and TRBJ2-7; 8 bases fit TRBD2. The germline gives CDR1 MNHEY, CDR2 SVGAGI. Trimming at V came to 0 bases and at J to 3 bases, leaving 4 bases not matched to a gene. The CDR3 totals 15 residues. CDR3 nucleotide sequence: TGTGCCAGCAGTTACTCGATAGCGGGGTTCTACGAGCAGTACTTC. This codes for CASSYSIAGFYEQYF.

The V and J genes are TRBV5-1 and TRBJ2-7, with 12 bases aligning to TRBD1. The V gene's germline CDR1 is SGHRS and CDR2 YFSETQ. Trimming at V came to 4 bases and at J to 4 bases, leaving 9 bases not matched to a gene. The length of the CDR3 is 16 residues. CDR3 nucleotide sequence: TGCGCCAGCAGCCACTCTTGGGACAGGGGGCAGTACGAGCAGTACTTC. Amino acid sequence: CASSHSWDRGQYEQYF.

This chain uses TRBV19 with TRBJ2-3, with D uncertain. CDR1 is LNHDA and CDR2 is SQIVND in the germline V gene (reference sequence). Trimming stripped 3 bases from V and 6 bases from J, with 10 bases between. The CDR3 loop spans 13 amino acids. CDR3 loop: CASSMFGADTQYF. The DNA of the CDR3 is TGTGCCAGTAGTATGTTTGGAGCGGATACGCAGTATTTT.

The rearrangement joins TRBV9 to TRBJ2-1; D possibly corresponds to TRBD2 (5 bases). V was pared by 3 bases and J by 8 bases, with 9 bases between. The CDR3 spans 12 residues. Germline CDR1 SGDLS, CDR2 YYNGEE. For the CDR3, the DNA is TGTGCCAGCAGCGCGGGGTTGGATGAGCAGTTCTTC. Translated, it gives CASSAGLDEQFF.